The rows below give T cell receptor beta chains drawn from one sample of a study of T cells after yellow fever vaccination. TCRdb itself ran the 5' RACE reads through MiXCR, one entry per CDR3 protein. The sample shows 310,000 or so distinct CDR3 sequences, 6.5% to 8.5% of them seen only once. Sequencing used PBMCs, obtained 35 to 50 days after the first yellow fever vaccination. The receptors were sampled from a young man who received the YFV17D yellow fever vaccine. Each CDR3 is given with its conserved first and last residue. D genes are given only for firm matches. Some rows mark clone size as missing; the rest say once, few, many or name a class of expanded clone.

j_call	clone_size	d_call	v_call	cdr3_aa	cdr3_nt
TRBJ1-6	NA	TRBD1	TRBV7-6	CASSSEGAASYNSPLHF	TGTGCCAGCAGCTCCGAGGGGGCGGCCTCCTATAATTCACCCCTCCACTTT
TRBJ2-3	few	NA	TRBV3-1	CATSQPRSPGRQDTQYF	TGTGCCACCTCCCAGCCCCGGAGCCCAGGGCGGCAAGATACGCAGTATTTT
TRBJ2-1	many	NA	TRBV7-8	CASSSLANEQFF	TGTGCCAGCAGCTCACTAGCTAATGAGCAGTTCTTC
TRBJ2-5	few	NA	TRBV7-6	CASSFPLSRETQTQYF	TGTGCCAGCAGCTTCCCCTTGTCCAGGGAGACTCAGACCCAGTACTTC
TRBJ2-5	NA	TRBD2	TRBV6-5	CASSSGTSLGETQYF	TGTGCCAGCAGTTCGGGGACTAGCCTCGGGGAGACCCAGTACTTC
TRBJ2-5	few	NA	TRBV10-3	CAISEWETQYF	TGTGCCATCAGCGAGTGGGAGACCCAGTACTTC
TRBJ1-2	many	TRBD1	TRBV20-1	CSATGGMGYGYTF	TGCAGTGCGACAGGGGGAATGGGCTATGGCTACACCTTC
TRBJ1-5	few	NA	TRBV6-6	CATQGSRPSQHF	TGTGCCACCCAAGGCAGTCGTCCGTCCCAGCATTTT
TRBJ2-3	few	NA	TRBV10-2	CASGRGTQYF	TGCGCCAGTGGCCGGGGTACGCAGTATTTT
TRBJ2-3	NA	TRBD1	TRBV18	CASSPRPGQSKGDTQYF	TGTGCCAGCTCACCGCGGCCGGGACAGTCGAAGGGAGATACGCAGTATTTT
TRBJ2-3	NA	NA	TRBV20-1	CSARIRQKNTDTQYF	TGCAGTGCTAGGATCAGACAGAAGAACACAGATACGCAGTATTTT
TRBJ2-7	NA	NA	TRBV12-3/TRBV12-4	CAKSINIPYEQYF	TGTGCCAAGAGTATAAATATACCCTACGAGCAGTACTTC
TRBJ1-2	NA	NA	TRBV6-5	CASSYSAGLGSGYTF	TGTGCCAGCAGTTACTCGGCGGGCCTGGGTTCTGGCTACACCTTC
TRBJ2-1	few	TRBD2	TRBV7-9	CASSKTSGANNEQFF	TGTGCCAGCAGCAAAACTAGCGGGGCCAACAATGAGCAGTTCTTC
TRBJ2-7	few	NA	TRBV5-1	CASNPSQLNMGDEQYF	TGCGCCAGCAACCCAAGCCAACTCAACATGGGCGACGAGCAGTACTTC
TRBJ1-1	many	NA	TRBV2	CASTPAPNTEAFF	TGTGCCAGCACCCCGGCCCCTAACACTGAAGCTTTCTTT
TRBJ2-3	few	NA	TRBV29-1	CSVDRRTDTDTQYF	TGCAGCGTTGATCGCCGGACTGACACAGATACGCAGTATTTT
TRBJ2-1	NA	NA	TRBV20-1	CSASSGDSYNEQFF	TGCAGTGCTAGTAGTGGAGACTCCTACAATGAGCAGTTCTTC
TRBJ2-1	few	NA	TRBV3-1	CASSQDSGSYNEQFF	TGTGCCAGCAGCCAAGATAGCGGCTCCTACAATGAGCAGTTCTTC
TRBJ2-7	NA	NA	TRBV15	CATSRGLGGAIGSYEQYF	TGTGCCACCAGCAGAGGGTTGGGCGGGGCCATTGGGAGCTACGAGCAGTACTTC
TRBJ2-3	few	TRBD1	TRBV10-3	CAISEPHRRQGGIQPDTQYF	TGTGCCATCAGTGAGCCCCACCGACGACAGGGTGGAATCCAGCCAGATACGCAGTATTTT
TRBJ2-3	NA	TRBD2	TRBV2	CASTGGPADTQYF	TGTGCCAGCACGGGAGGGCCGGCAGATACGCAGTATTTT
TRBJ2-7	many	TRBD1	TRBV2	CAITGTDSYEQYF	TGTGCCATCACCGGGACAGACTCCTACGAGCAGTACTTC
TRBJ2-5	few	NA	TRBV27	CASSPGVVRRETQYF	TGTGCCAGCAGTCCTGGGGTTGTTAGGCGAGAGACCCAGTACTTC
TRBJ2-4	medium-sized	NA	TRBV7-9	CASSLRGAKNIQYF	TGTGCCAGCAGCTTAAGAGGGGCCAAAAACATTCAGTACTTC
TRBJ1-1	few	NA	TRBV18	CASSPNPVAEAFF	TGTGCCAGCTCACCAAATCCCGTGGCTGAAGCTTTCTTT
TRBJ1-1	many	TRBD1	TRBV29-1	CSVTSGGITEAFF	TGCAGCGTCACATCAGGGGGCATTACTGAAGCTTTCTTT
TRBJ2-2	NA	NA	TRBV6-1	CASRRPGLDTGELFF	TGTGCCAGCAGGCGACCGGGACTCGACACCGGGGAGCTGTTTTTT
TRBJ1-1	few	NA	TRBV12-3/TRBV12-4	CASITQGWGLEAFF	TGTGCCAGCATTACTCAGGGCTGGGGTCTCGAAGCTTTCTTT
TRBJ2-3	NA	TRBD2	TRBV20-1	CSARDLASGGETSTDTQYF	TGCAGTGCTAGAGATCTGGCGAGCGGGGGAGAGACTAGCACAGATACGCAGTATTTT
TRBJ2-3	many	NA	TRBV7-2	CASSLGPGADTQYF	TGTGCCAGCAGCTTAGGGCCGGGGGCAGATACGCAGTATTTT
TRBJ2-7	few	TRBD1	TRBV5-8	CASSLQWTGINEQYF	TGTGCCAGCAGCCTCCAGTGGACAGGGATCAACGAGCAGTACTTC
TRBJ1-3	NA	NA	TRBV12-3/TRBV12-4	CASSLAGQSGSGNTIYF	TGTGCCAGCAGTTTAGCCGGACAGTCGGGCTCTGGAAACACCATATATTTT
TRBJ2-1	NA	TRBD2	TRBV6-1	CASSRAGNVYNEQFF	TGTGCCAGCAGTAGAGCGGGGAACGTCTACAATGAGCAGTTCTTC
TRBJ2-1	NA	TRBD2	TRBV11-1	CASSLDGLAGGRYNEQFF	TGTGCCAGCAGCTTAGATGGGCTAGCGGGGGGACGGTACAATGAGCAGTTCTTC
TRBJ1-1	NA	NA	TRBV18	CASSPNRANTEAFF	TGTGCCAGCTCACCAAACAGGGCCAACACTGAAGCTTTCTTT
TRBJ2-1	NA	TRBD2	TRBV4-3	CASSRLAGGPHEQFF	TGCGCCAGCAGCCGTCTAGCGGGGGGGCCTCATGAGCAGTTCTTC
TRBJ1-2	few	NA	TRBV7-2	CASSLAGRNGYTF	TGTGCCAGCAGCTTAGCAGGCAGGAATGGCTACACCTTC
TRBJ1-5	NA	NA	TRBV7-8	CASSPRLGNQPQHF	TGTGCCAGCAGCCCGCGACTGGGTAATCAGCCCCAGCATTTT
TRBJ2-3	few	TRBD2	TRBV7-2	CASSWTSGGDTQYF	TGTGCCAGCAGCTGGACTAGCGGGGGAGATACGCAGTATTTT
TRBJ1-1	few	NA	TRBV2	CASSDEGLEAFF	TGTGCCAGCAGCGATGAGGGCCTTGAAGCTTTCTTT
TRBJ2-1	few	NA	TRBV7-3	CASSPGGVPYNEQFF	TGTGCCAGCAGCCCCGGGGGAGTTCCCTACAATGAGCAGTTCTTC
TRBJ1-3	NA	NA	TRBV6-1	CASGGDSGNTIYF	TGTGCCAGCGGTGGGGACTCTGGAAACACCATATATTTT
TRBJ2-3	few	NA	TRBV7-2	CASSWGLFVDTQYF	TGTGCCAGCAGCTGGGGACTGTTCGTCGATACGCAGTATTTT
TRBJ2-3	NA	TRBD2	TRBV7-2	CASSSSGTLGDTQYF	TGTGCCAGCAGCTCGAGCGGGACTCTGGGAGATACGCAGTATTTT
TRBJ1-1	many	NA	TRBV20-1	CSAREQVNTEAFF	TGCAGTGCTAGAGAACAGGTAAACACTGAAGCTTTCTTT
TRBJ2-7	NA	TRBD2	TRBV20-1	CSASRTSGGGEQYF	TGCAGTGCTAGCAGGACTAGCGGGGGAGGAGAGCAGTACTTC
TRBJ2-1	many	TRBD2	TRBV5-1	CASSLGGGPWSSYNEQFF	TGCGCCAGCAGCTTGGGCGGGGGTCCCTGGAGCTCCTACAATGAGCAGTTCTTC
TRBJ2-1	NA	TRBD2	TRBV7-7	CASSLVLGGPAGGPDNEQFF	TGTGCTAGCAGCTTAGTTCTGGGGGGTCCCGCGGGGGGCCCTGACAATGAGCAGTTCTTC
TRBJ2-7	NA	NA	TRBV7-9	CASSLSGHEQYF	TGTGCCAGCAGCCTTAGCGGTCACGAGCAGTACTTC
TRBJ1-2	many	NA	TRBV30	CAWSRQAYGYTF	TGTGCCTGGAGCAGGCAGGCATATGGCTACACCTTC
TRBJ2-7	few	TRBD2	TRBV5-6	CASNPGLAGYEQYF	TGTGCCAGCAACCCTGGACTAGCTGGGTACGAGCAGTACTTC
TRBJ2-1	many	TRBD2	TRBV23-1	CASSQPLAGGSYNEQFF	TGCGCCAGCAGTCAACCGCTGGCGGGGGGTTCCTACAATGAGCAGTTCTTC
TRBJ2-3	NA	TRBD2	TRBV15	CATSRVLRELAGGHTDTQYF	TGTGCCACCAGCAGAGTCCTCCGGGAGCTAGCGGGGGGCCACACAGATACGCAGTATTTT
TRBJ2-7	few	TRBD1	TRBV6-1	CATLRDSNSYEQYF	TGTGCCACTCTACGGGACAGCAACTCCTACGAGCAGTACTTC